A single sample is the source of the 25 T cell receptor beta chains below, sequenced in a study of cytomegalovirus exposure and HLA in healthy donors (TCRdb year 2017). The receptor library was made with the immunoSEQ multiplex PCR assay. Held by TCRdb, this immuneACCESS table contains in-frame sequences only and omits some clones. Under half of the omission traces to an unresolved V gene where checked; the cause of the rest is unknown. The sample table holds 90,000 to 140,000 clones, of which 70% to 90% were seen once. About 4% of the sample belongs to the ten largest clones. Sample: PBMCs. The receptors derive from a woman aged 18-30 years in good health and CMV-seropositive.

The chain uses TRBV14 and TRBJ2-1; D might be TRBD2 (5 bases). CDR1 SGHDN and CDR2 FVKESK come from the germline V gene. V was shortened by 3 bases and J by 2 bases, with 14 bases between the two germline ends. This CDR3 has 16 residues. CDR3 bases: TGTGCCAGCAGCCAGTTAGGCGGGTCTACCTACAATGAGCAGTTCTTC. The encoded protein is CASSQLGGSTYNEQFF.

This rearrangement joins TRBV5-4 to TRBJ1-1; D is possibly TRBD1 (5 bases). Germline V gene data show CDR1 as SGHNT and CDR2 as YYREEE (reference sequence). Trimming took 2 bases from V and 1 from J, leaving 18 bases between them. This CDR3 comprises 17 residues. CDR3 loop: CASSFQFPIQANTEAFF. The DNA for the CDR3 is TGTGCCAGCAGCTTCCAATTTCCCATACAGGCGAACACTGAAGCTTTCTTT.

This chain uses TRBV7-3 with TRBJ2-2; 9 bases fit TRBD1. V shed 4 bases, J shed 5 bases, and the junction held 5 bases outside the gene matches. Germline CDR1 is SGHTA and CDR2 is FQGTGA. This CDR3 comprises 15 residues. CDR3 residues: CASSSTGGGTGELFF. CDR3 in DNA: TGTGCCAGCAGCTCGACAGGGGGTGGGACCGGGGAGCTGTTTTTT.

As DNA, the CDR3 is TGTGCCAGCAGTCAACTCCGCCAGTACTTC. Protein product: CASSQLRQYF. The genes are TRBV6-1 and TRBJ2-7; D remains unclear. The germline CDR1 and CDR2 sequences are MNHNS and SASEGT. The CDR3 runs 10 residues. V lost 5 bases and J 10 bases, leaving 9 bases between the germline ends.

CDR3 sequence: CASSQGPRAYEQYF. The CDR3 bases are TGCGCCAGCAGCCAAGGGCCCAGGGCCTACGAGCAGTACTTC. The rearrangement joins TRBV4-1 to TRBJ2-7; D is possibly TRBD1 (5 bases). The CDR3 contains 14 residues. CDR1 is MGHRA, CDR2 YSYEKL, per germline. V lost 1 base to trimming and J lost 2 bases, with 9 bases between them.

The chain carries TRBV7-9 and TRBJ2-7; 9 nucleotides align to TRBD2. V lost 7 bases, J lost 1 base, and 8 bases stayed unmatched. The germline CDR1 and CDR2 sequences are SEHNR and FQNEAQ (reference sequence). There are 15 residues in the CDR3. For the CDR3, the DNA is TGTGCCAGCATCCCACCCCTAGCGGGGTCCTACGAGCAGTACTTC. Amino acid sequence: CASIPPLAGSYEQYF.

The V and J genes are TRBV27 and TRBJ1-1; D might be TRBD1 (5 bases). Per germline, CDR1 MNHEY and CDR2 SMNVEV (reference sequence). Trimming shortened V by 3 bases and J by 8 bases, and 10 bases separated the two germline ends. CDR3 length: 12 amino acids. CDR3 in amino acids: CASSFLEGEAFF. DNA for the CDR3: TGTGCCAGCAGTTTTTTGGAGGGGGAAGCTTTCTTT.

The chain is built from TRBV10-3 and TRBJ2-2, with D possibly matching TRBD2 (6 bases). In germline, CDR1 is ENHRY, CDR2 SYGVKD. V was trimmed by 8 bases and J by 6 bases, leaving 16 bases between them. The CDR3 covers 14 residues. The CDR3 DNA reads TGTGCCATCCGGCCGGGAGAGAAGTCCGGGGAGCTGTTTTTT. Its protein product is CAIRPGEKSGELFF.

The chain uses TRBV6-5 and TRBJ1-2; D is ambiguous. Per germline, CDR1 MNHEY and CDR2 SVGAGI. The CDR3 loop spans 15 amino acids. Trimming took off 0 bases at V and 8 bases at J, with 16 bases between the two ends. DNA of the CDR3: TGTGCCAGCAGTTACTCCCCGACTCGGTCGATGGGCTACACCTTC. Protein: CASSYSPTRSMGYTF.

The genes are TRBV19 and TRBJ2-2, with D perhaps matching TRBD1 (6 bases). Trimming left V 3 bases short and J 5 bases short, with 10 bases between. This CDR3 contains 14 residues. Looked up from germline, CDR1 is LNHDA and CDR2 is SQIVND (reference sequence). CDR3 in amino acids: CASSIMGATGELFF. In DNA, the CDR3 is TGTGCCAGTAGTATTATGGGGGCTACCGGGGAGCTGTTTTTT.

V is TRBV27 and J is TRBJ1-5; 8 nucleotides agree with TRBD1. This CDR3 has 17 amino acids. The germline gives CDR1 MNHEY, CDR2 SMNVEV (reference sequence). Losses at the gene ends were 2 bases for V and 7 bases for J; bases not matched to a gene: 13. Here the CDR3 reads CASSLIGPNRGYQPQHF. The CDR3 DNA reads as TGTGCCAGCAGTTTAATCGGGCCTAACAGGGGGTACCAGCCCCAGCATTTT.

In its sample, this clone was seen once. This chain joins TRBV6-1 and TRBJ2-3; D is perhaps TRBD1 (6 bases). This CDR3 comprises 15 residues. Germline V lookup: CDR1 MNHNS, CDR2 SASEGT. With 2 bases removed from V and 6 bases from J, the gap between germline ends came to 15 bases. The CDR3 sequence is CASSETGPVMDTQYF. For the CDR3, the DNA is TGTGCCAGCAGTGAAACAGGGCCGGTCATGGATACGCAGTATTTT.

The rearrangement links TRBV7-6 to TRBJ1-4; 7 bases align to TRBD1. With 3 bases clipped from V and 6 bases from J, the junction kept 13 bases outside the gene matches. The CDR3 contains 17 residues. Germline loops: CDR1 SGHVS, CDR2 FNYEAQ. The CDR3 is CASSFSPTGPYDEKLFF. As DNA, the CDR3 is TGTGCCAGCAGCTTCAGCCCGACAGGGCCTTATGATGAAAAACTGTTTTTT.

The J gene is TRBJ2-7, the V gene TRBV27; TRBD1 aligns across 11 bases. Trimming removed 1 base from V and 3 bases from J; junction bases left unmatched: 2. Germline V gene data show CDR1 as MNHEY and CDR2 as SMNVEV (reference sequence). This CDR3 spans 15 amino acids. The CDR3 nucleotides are TGTGCCAGCAGTTTATTCGGGACAGGGGGCTACGAGCAGTACTTC. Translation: CASSLFGTGGYEQYF.

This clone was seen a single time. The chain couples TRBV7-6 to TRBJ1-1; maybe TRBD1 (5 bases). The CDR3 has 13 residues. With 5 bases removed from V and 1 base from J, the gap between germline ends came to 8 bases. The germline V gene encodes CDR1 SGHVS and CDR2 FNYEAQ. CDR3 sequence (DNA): TGTGCCAGCAGCGTACAGGAGAACACTGAAGCTTTCTTT. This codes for CASSVQENTEAFF.

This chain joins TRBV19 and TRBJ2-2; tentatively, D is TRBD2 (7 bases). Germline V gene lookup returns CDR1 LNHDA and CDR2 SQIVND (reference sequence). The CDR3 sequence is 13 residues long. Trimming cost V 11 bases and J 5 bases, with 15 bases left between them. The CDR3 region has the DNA TGTGCCTCCAGGGGAGGGTGGACCGGGGAGCTGTTTTTT. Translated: CASRGGWTGELFF.

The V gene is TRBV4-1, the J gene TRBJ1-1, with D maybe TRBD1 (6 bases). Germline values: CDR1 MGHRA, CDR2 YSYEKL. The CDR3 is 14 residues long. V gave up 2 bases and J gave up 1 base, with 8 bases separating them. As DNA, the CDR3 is TGCGCCAGCAGCCAATCACAGGGGAACACTGAAGCTTTCTTT. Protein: CASSQSQGNTEAFF.

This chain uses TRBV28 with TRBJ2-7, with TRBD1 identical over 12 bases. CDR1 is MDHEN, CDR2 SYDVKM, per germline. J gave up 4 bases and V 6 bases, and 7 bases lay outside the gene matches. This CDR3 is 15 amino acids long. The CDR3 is CASRSGTGGLYEQYF. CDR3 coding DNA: TGTGCCAGCAGGTCGGGGACAGGGGGCCTATACGAGCAGTACTTC.

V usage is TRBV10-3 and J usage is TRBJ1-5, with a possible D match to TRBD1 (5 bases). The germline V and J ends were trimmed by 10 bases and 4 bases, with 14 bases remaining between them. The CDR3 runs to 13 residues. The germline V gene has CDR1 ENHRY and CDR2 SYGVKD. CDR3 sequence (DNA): TGTGCCACCCGGGGCGGGGATAATCAGCCCCAGCATTTT. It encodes CATRGGDNQPQHF.

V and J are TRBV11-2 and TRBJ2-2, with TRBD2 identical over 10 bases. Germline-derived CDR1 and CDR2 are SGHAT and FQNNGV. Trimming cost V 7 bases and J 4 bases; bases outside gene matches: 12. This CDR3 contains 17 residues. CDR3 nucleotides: TGTGCCAGCATCGGACACTTTAGCGGGGGGCTCACCGGGGAGCTGTTTTTT. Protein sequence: CASIGHFSGGLTGELFF.

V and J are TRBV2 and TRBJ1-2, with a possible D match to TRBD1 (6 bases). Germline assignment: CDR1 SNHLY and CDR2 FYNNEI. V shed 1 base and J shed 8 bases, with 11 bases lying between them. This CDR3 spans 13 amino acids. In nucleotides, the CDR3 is TGTGCCAGCAGTGAAGGACAGGATGGCGGCTACACCTTC. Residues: CASSEGQDGGYTF.

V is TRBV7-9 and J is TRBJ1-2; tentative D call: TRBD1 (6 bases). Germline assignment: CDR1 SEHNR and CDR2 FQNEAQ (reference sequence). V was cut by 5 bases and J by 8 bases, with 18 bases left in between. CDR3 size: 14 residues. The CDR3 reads CASSTGTPTEGYTF. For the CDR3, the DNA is TGTGCCAGCAGCACCGGGACACCTACCGAGGGCTACACCTTC.

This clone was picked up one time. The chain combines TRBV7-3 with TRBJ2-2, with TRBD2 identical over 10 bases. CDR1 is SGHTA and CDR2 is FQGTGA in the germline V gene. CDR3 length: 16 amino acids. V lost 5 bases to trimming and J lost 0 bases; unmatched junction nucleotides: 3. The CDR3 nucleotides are TGTGCCAGCAGCATTACTAGCGGGGCGAACACCGGGGAGCTGTTTTTT. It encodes CASSITSGANTGELFF.

CDR3 protein: CASSFTGSSYNSPLHF. The CDR3 DNA reads TGCGCCAGCAGCTTTACAGGGAGCTCCTATAATTCACCCCTCCACTTT. The rearrangement links TRBV5-1 to TRBJ1-6, with TRBD1 as a possible D gene (6 bases). In germline, CDR1 is SGHRS, CDR2 YFSETQ. Trimming stripped 2 bases from V and 0 bases from J, with 9 bases between. CDR3 size: 16 residues.

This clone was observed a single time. CDR3: CASSLGGWNTEAFF. The DNA of the CDR3 is TGTGCCAGCTCCCTAGGGGGCTGGAACACTGAAGCTTTCTTT. V and J are TRBV11-2 and TRBJ1-1, with 7 bases that match TRBD1. This CDR3 comprises 14 residues. V dropped 8 bases and J dropped 1; count of bases not matched to a gene: 7. Germline CDR1 reads SGHAT; CDR2 reads FQNNGV.